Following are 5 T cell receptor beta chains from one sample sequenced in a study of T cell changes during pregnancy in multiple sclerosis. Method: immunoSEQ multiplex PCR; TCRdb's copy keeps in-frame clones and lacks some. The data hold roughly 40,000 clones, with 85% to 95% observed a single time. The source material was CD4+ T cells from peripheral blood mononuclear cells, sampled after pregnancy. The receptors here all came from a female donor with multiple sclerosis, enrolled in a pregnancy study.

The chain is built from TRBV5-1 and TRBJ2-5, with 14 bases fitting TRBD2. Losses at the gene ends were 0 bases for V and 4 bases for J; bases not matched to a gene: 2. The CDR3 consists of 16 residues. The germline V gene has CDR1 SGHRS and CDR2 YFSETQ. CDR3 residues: CASSLGGTSGGETQYF. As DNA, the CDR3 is TGCGCCAGCAGCTTGGGGGGGACTAGCGGGGGAGAGACCCAGTACTTC. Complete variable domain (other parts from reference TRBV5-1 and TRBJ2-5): KAGVTQTPRYLIKTRGQQVTLSCSPISGHRSVSWYQQTPGQGLQFLFEYFSETQRNKGNFPGRFSGRQFSNSRSEMNVSTLELGDSALYLCASSLGGTSGGETQYFGPGTRLLVL.

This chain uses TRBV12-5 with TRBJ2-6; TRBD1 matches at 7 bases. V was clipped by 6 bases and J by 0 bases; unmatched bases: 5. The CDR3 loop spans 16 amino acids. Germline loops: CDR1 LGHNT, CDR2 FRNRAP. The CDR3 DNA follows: TGTGCTAGTGGAGGACAGGACTTCTCTGGGGCCAACGTCCTGACTTTC. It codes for CASGGQDFSGANVLTF.

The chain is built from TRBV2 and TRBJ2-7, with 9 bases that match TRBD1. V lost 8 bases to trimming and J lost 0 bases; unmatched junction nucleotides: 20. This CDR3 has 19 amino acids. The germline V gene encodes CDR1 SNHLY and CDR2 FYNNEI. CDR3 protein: CASLIGALWGQGSSYEQYF. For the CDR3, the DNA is TGTGCCAGCCTGATTGGTGCCCTATGGGGACAGGGAAGCTCCTACGAGCAGTACTTC.

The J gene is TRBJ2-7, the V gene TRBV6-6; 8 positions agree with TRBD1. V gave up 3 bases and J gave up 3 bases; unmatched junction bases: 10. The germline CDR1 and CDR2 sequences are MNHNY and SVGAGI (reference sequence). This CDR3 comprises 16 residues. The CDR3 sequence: CASSYPRQGSYYEQYF. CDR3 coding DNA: TGTGCCAGCAGTTATCCGAGACAGGGGTCGTACTACGAGCAGTACTTC.

The CDR3 sequence is CASSLRLTGGNSPLHF. The CDR3 DNA follows: TGTGCCAGCAGCTTACGTCTGACAGGGGGAAATTCACCCCTCCACTTT. The chain recombines TRBV7-2 with TRBJ1-6, with TRBD1 matching over 9 bases. CDR1 and CDR2 (germline): SGHTA, FQGNSA. This CDR3 spans 16 amino acids. V gave up 2 bases and J gave up 7 bases; unmatched junction bases: 6.